This is a list of T cell receptor beta chains from one sample in a study of T cells after yellow fever vaccination. TCRdb reanalysed the 5' RACE reads using MiXCR and keeps one entry per CDR3 protein. The sample has about 580,000 distinct CDR3 sequences; around 17% are singletons. The specimen comprised PBMCs, sampled about 5 days after the first yellow fever vaccination. The receptors were sampled from a man aged 18-30 years who received the YFV17D yellow fever vaccine. Each CDR3 is given with its conserved first and last residue. The D gene is left open where the match is weak. Rows may omit the clone size; those that give it use once, few, many or a size class.

j_call clone_size d_call v_call cdr3_aa cdr3_nt
TRBJ1-2 - - TRBV6-5 CASSYSSRGPSNYGYTF TGTGCCAGCAGTTACTCGAGCAGGGGCCCCTCTAACTATGGCTACACCTTC
TRBJ2-3 few TRBD2 TRBV19 CASSPLAGESDTQYF TGTGCCAGTAGTCCGCTAGCGGGGGAGTCAGATACGCAGTATTTT
TRBJ2-1 many - TRBV5-1 CASSLANGGLSYNEQFF TGCGCCAGCAGCTTGGCCAATGGGGGCCTTTCCTACAATGAGCAGTTCTTC
TRBJ2-2 few - TRBV5-5 CASSLSPGHTGELFF TGTGCCAGCAGCTTGTCCCCAGGGCACACCGGGGAGCTGTTTTTT
TRBJ1-2 - - TRBV6-5 CASSYEGIDGYTF TGTGCCAGCAGTTACGAGGGGATAGATGGCTACACCTTC
TRBJ1-1 few TRBD1 TRBV12-3/TRBV12-4 CASSLGSRGRTEAFF TGTGCCAGCAGTTTGGGTTCAAGGGGGCGGACTGAAGCTTTCTTT
TRBJ2-5 - - TRBV5-1 CASSFLQGQETQYF TGCGCCAGCAGCTTTCTGCAGGGACAAGAGACCCAGTACTTC
TRBJ2-5 many - TRBV29-1 CSVSPTVGETQYF TGCAGCGTTTCTCCTACGGTCGGGGAGACCCAGTACTTC
TRBJ1-1 few - TRBV5-4 CASSLVRVGNTEAFF TGTGCCAGCAGCTTGGTTAGGGTGGGGAACACTGAAGCTTTCTTT
TRBJ2-5 - TRBD1 TRBV7-2 CASSHTGTVQETQYF TGTGCCAGCAGCCACACCGGGACAGTCCAAGAGACCCAGTACTTC
TRBJ1-2 few - TRBV5-5 CASSLSAQLGFGYTF TGTGCCAGCAGCTTGTCGGCTCAGCTCGGCTTTGGCTACACCTTC
TRBJ2-2 - - TRBV7-3 CASSSRLEGELFF TGTGCCAGCAGCTCGAGACTGGAAGGGGAGCTGTTTTTT
TRBJ2-1 many TRBD2 TRBV9 CASSVGPGGAYNEQFF TGTGCCAGCAGCGTAGGACCCGGGGGGGCGTACAATGAGCAGTTCTTC
TRBJ2-3 few - TRBV20-1 CSAPQHAPGDTQYF TGCAGTGCTCCTCAGCACGCCCCGGGAGATACGCAGTATTTT
TRBJ1-2 - - TRBV15 CATSRDPPGLGNYGYTF TGTGCCACCAGCAGAGACCCCCCCGGGCTTGGGAACTATGGCTACACCTTC
TRBJ1-2 - - TRBV6-2/TRBV6-3 CASSEGNYGYTF TGTGCCAGCAGTGAGGGAAACTACGGCTACACCTTC
TRBJ2-3 many - TRBV5-1 CASSWTPVTDTQYF TGCGCCAGCAGCTGGACTCCTGTCACAGATACGCAGTATTTT
TRBJ1-4 - TRBD1 TRBV7-9 CASSYWTGVNKLFF TGTGCCAGCAGCTATTGGACAGGGGTGAACAAACTGTTTTTT
TRBJ2-3 - - TRBV5-4 CASSRTRTTDTQYF TGTGCCAGCAGCCGGACAAGAACGACAGATACGCAGTATTTT
TRBJ2-7 many TRBD1 TRBV6-5 CASSYGTGALEQYF TGTGCCAGCAGTTATGGGACAGGGGCCCTCGAGCAGTACTTC
TRBJ2-5 few TRBD1 TRBV9 CASSPGNRGDPGAQYF TGTGCCAGCAGCCCCGGTAACAGGGGGGACCCGGGGGCCCAGTACTTC
TRBJ2-1 many - TRBV4-1 CASSYDWGANEQFF TGCGCCAGCAGCTATGATTGGGGGGCCAATGAGCAGTTCTTC
TRBJ1-6 - - TRBV6-5 CASSYSGESNSPLHF TGTGCCAGCAGTTACTCGGGAGAATCGAATTCACCCCTCCACTTT
TRBJ2-3 - - TRBV15 CATRTGGNTDTQYF TGTGCCACCAGGACCGGGGGTAACACAGATACGCAGTATTTT
TRBJ1-5 - - TRBV20-1 CSARDRNGNQPQHF TGCAGTGCTAGAGACAGAAACGGAAATCAGCCCCAGCATTTT
TRBJ2-2 few - TRBV12-3/TRBV12-4 CASSRQDTGELFF TGTGCCAGCAGCCGGCAGGACACCGGGGAGCTGTTTTTT
TRBJ2-2 - - TRBV7-9 CASSLAGDGRRGLFF TGTGCCAGCAGCTTAGCGGGAGACGGACGCCGGGGGCTGTTTTTT
TRBJ2-7 many - TRBV18 CASSPGWGKYEQYF TGTGCCAGCTCACCCGGGTGGGGGAAGTACGAGCAGTACTTC
TRBJ2-3 many - TRBV5-1 CASRRTDTQYF TGCGCCAGCAGAAGGACAGATACGCAGTATTTT
TRBJ2-3 - TRBD2 TRBV7-2 CASSSRTSGVDTQYF TGTGCCAGCAGCTCAAGGACTAGCGGGGTAGATACGCAGTATTTT
TRBJ1-2 - - TRBV7-9 CASSLTDGEVYGYTF TGTGCCAGCAGCTTAACGGACGGGGAAGTCTATGGCTACACCTTC
TRBJ2-5 - - TRBV15 CATSRDPAGRETQYF TGTGCCACCAGCAGAGATCCGGCGGGGCGGGAGACCCAGTACTTC
TRBJ2-2 - - TRBV12-3/TRBV12-4 CASTILRNTGELFF TGTGCCAGCACAATCCTCAGGAACACCGGGGAGCTGTTTTTT
TRBJ1-2 - - TRBV9 CASSVGQIHNYGYTF TGTGCCAGCAGCGTCGGACAAATCCATAACTATGGCTACACCTTC
TRBJ1-5 few - TRBV27 CASSLSRSSNQPQHF TGTGCCAGCAGTTTATCCAGGAGTAGCAATCAGCCCCAGCATTTT
TRBJ2-5 few - TRBV5-4 CASSPHSRPGETQYF TGTGCCAGCAGCCCCCATTCTCGGCCCGGGGAGACCCAGTACTTC
TRBJ2-1 - TRBD2 TRBV14 CASSPRLAGNEQFF TGTGCCAGCAGCCCCCGACTAGCCGGGAATGAGCAGTTCTTC
TRBJ2-2 few - TRBV15 CATSRDGPMGGTGELFF TGTGCCACCAGCAGAGACGGGCCGATGGGGGGCACCGGGGAGCTGTTTTTT
TRBJ1-1 few TRBD1 TRBV5-1 CASRSAGTATEAFF TGCGCCAGCAGATCTGCCGGGACAGCCACTGAAGCTTTCTTT
TRBJ1-2 - TRBD1 TRBV25-1 CASSEYEDRENYGYTF TGTGCCAGCAGTGAATATGAGGACAGGGAGAACTATGGCTACACCTTC
TRBJ2-1 - TRBD2 TRBV20-1 CSAIGLAGVNLNEQFF TGCAGTGCTATCGGACTAGCGGGGGTGAACTTGAATGAGCAGTTCTTC
TRBJ2-1 - TRBD2 TRBV11-3 CASSLERGAINEQFF TGTGCCAGCAGCTTAGAGCGGGGGGCTATCAATGAGCAGTTCTTC
TRBJ1-6 - - TRBV6-5 CASSLRQNGNSPLHF TGTGCCAGCAGTTTAAGACAGAACGGAAATTCACCCCTCCACTTT
TRBJ2-4 - - TRBV2 CASNLLGAKNIQYF TGTGCCAGCAATCTCCTCGGAGCCAAAAACATTCAGTACTTC
TRBJ2-5 - - TRBV9 CASSVVKGLPVSQYF TGTGCCAGCAGCGTAGTCAAAGGACTGCCCGTCAGCCAGTACTTC
TRBJ1-5 - - TRBV20-1 CSAIQDLNQPQNF TGCAGTGCTATCCAGGACCTCAATCAGCCCCAGAATTTT
TRBJ2-7 few - TRBV24-1 CATSDGYEQYF TGTGCCACCAGTGATGGATACGAGCAGTACTTC
TRBJ1-1 many - TRBV5-1 CASSLWGEAEAFF TGCGCCAGCAGCTTGTGGGGAGAAGCCGAAGCTTTCTTT
TRBJ2-3 few - TRBV13 CASSLEVRASTDTQYF TGTGCCAGCAGCTTAGAGGTCAGGGCTAGCACAGATACGCAGTATTTT
TRBJ1-6 - TRBD1 TRBV2 CASSNDRGNSPLHF TGTGCCAGCAGTAACGACAGGGGTAATTCACCCCTCCACTTT
TRBJ1-1 few TRBD1 TRBV12-3/TRBV12-4 CASSSYRGIDTEAFF TGTGCCAGCAGTTCCTACAGGGGGATTGACACTGAAGCTTTCTTT
TRBJ1-4 few TRBD1 TRBV7-9 CASSPRQGHTTNEKLFF TGTGCCAGCAGCCCGCGACAGGGGCACACAACTAATGAAAAACTGTTTTTT
TRBJ1-3 - - TRBV18 CASSPNSYSGNTIYF TGTGCCAGCTCACCGAACAGTTACTCTGGAAACACCATATATTTT
TRBJ2-1 few TRBD2 TRBV28 CASSLFSGGINEQFF TGTGCCAGCAGTTTATTTAGCGGGGGGATCAATGAGCAGTTCTTC
TRBJ2-5 few TRBD2 TRBV6-2/TRBV6-3 CASTLRLAGTETQYF TGTGCCAGCACCCTTCGACTAGCGGGGACAGAGACCCAGTACTTC
TRBJ2-3 few - TRBV27 CASSLRGGLLTDTQYF TGTGCCAGCAGTTTAAGGGGGGGCCTCCTCACAGATACGCAGTATTTT
TRBJ2-5 few TRBD1 TRBV5-1 CASTWTGGETQYF TGCGCCAGCACGTGGACAGGGGGGGAGACCCAGTACTTC
TRBJ2-5 few TRBD1 TRBV20-1 CSAREGDSRTQYF TGCAGTGCTAGAGAGGGGGACAGCAGGACCCAGTACTTC
TRBJ1-2 few - TRBV7-9 CASSLGGEWTNYGYTF TGTGCCAGCAGCTTAGGAGGGGAGTGGACTAACTATGGCTACACCTTC